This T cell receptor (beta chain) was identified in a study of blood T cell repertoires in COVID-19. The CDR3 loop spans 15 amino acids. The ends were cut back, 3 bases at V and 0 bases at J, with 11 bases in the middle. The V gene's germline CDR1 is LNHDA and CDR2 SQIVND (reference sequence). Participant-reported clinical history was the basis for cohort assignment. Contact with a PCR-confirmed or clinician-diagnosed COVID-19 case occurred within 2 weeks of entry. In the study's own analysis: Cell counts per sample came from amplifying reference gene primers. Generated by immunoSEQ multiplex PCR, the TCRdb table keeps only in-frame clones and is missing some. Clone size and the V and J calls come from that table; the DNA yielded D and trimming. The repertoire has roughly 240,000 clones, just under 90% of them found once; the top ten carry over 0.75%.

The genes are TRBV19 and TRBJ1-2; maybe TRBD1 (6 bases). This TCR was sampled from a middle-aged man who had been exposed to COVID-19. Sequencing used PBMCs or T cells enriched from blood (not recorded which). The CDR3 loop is CASSMTGLANYGYTF. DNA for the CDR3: TGTGCCAGTAGTATGACAGGCCTTGCTAACTATGGCTACACCTTC.